These 22 T cell receptor beta chains share one sample of origin, sequenced in a study of CD8+ T cells in alopecia areata. The sequencing template was cDNA reverse transcribed from extracted RNA. Clones were sequenced by immunoSEQ multiplex PCR, and TCRdb holds only the in-frame ones, with some missing. The sample carries almost 250,000 clones, 67% recorded once. Sequenced here: CD4+ T cells sorted from blood, sampled at week 0. The receptors stem from a human donor with alopecia areata.

The V and J genes are TRBV7-9 and TRBJ2-7, with D possibly called TRBD1 or TRBD2 (5 bases each). The germline V gene has CDR1 SEHNR and CDR2 FQNEAQ (reference sequence). CDR3 length: 14 residues. Trimming cost V 4 bases and J 2 bases, with 12 bases left between them. The CDR3: CASSSGIQAYEQYF. In DNA, the CDR3 is TGTGCCAGCAGCTCCGGGATACAGGCCTACGAGCAGTACTTC.

This clone was seen a handful of times. The chain employs TRBV27 and TRBJ1-6; TRBD1 matches 7 bases. The V gene's germline CDR1 is MNHEY and CDR2 SMNVEV (reference sequence). The CDR3 totals 15 residues. V lost 5 bases and J lost 7; bases outside the gene matches: 8. CDR3 coding DNA: TGTGCCAGCAGTCCCCGACAGGGCCTAAATTCACCCCTCCACTTT. Encoded protein: CASSPRQGLNSPLHF.

The chain combines TRBV4-3 with TRBJ2-2; the D is unclear. V was pared by 0 bases and J by 1 base, with 0 bases between. Germline V gives CDR1 LGHNA, CDR2 YSLEER. The CDR3 is made up of 13 amino acids. CDR3 residues: CASSQENTGELFF. The CDR3 DNA follows: TGCGCCAGCAGCCAAGAGAACACCGGGGAGCTGTTTTTT.

This clone was recorded only once. The chain uses TRBV5-6 and TRBJ1-2, with D possibly being TRBD1 (5 bases). V was clipped by 2 bases and J by 8 bases, with 13 bases between them. The length of the CDR3 is 13 residues. CDR1 is SGHDT and CDR2 is YYEEEE in the germline V gene. The CDR3 nucleotides are TGTGCCAGCAGCTTAGACGGGGGAGGAGGCTACACCTTC. It specifies CASSLDGGGGYTF.

This chain connects TRBV30 to TRBJ1-2; D call uncertain. The CDR3 totals 11 residues. Germline V gives CDR1 GTSNPN, CDR2 SVGIG (reference sequence). The V and J ends lost 8 bases and 1 base respectively, with 8 bases between them. CDR3 region: CARWGNYGYTF. The DNA of the CDR3 is TGTGCCCGTTGGGGTAACTATGGCTACACCTTC.

This clone was counted between two and nine times. The chain uses TRBV7-9 and TRBJ2-1; D not certain. V dropped 3 bases and J dropped 3 bases, with 6 bases sitting between them. The CDR3 consists of 13 residues. CDR1 and CDR2 (germline): SEHNR, FQNEAQ (reference sequence). The CDR3 sequence is CASSLSSYNEQFF. DNA for the CDR3: TGTGCCAGCAGCTTGTCCAGCTACAATGAGCAGTTCTTC.

The chain recombines TRBV30 with TRBJ2-3, with D uncertain. Germline lookup yields CDR1 GTSNPN and CDR2 SVGIG (reference sequence). Trimming removed 0 bases at V and 4 bases at J, with 5 bases between. The CDR3 covers 12 residues. The CDR3 sequence: CAWSVMADTQYF. The CDR3, as DNA: TGTGCCTGGAGTGTTATGGCAGATACGCAGTATTTT.

This clone was detected a few times. The chain couples TRBV5-1 to TRBJ2-6, with D unclear. Trimming pared 0 bases from V and 0 bases from J, leaving 4 bases between. There are 15 residues in the CDR3. In germline, CDR1 is SGHRS, CDR2 YFSETQ. CDR3 residues: CASSLANSGANVLTF. CDR3 in DNA: TGCGCCAGCAGCTTGGCTAACTCTGGGGCCAACGTCCTGACTTTC.

This chain links TRBV2 with TRBJ2-7; unclear D gene. CDR1 SNHLY and CDR2 FYNNEI come from the germline V gene. V lost 1 base, J lost 12 bases, and 13 bases lay in between. CDR3 length: 12 residues. The DNA for the CDR3 is TGTGCCAGCAGTGAAGTTCGTCAAGATCGGTACTTC. Protein product: CASSEVRQDRYF.

This clone was seen only a few times. V and J are TRBV29-1 and TRBJ1-2; TRBD1 matches 7 bases. The J segment lost 4 bases and the V segment lost 4 bases, leaving 6 bases of the junction unmatched. CDR1 is SQVTM and CDR2 is ANQGSEA in the germline V gene. The CDR3 is 13 amino acids. The DNA for the CDR3 is TGCAGCGTTGGCCGAGACAGGGTCTATGGCTACACCTTC. Translation: CSVGRDRVYGYTF.

The chain has TRBV20-1 and TRBJ1-2, with D tentatively TRBD1 (5 bases). Per germline, CDR1 DFQATT and CDR2 SNEGSKA (reference sequence). The CDR3 sequence is 11 residues long. V lost 5 bases and J 5 bases, leaving 9 bases between the germline ends. This CDR3 reads CSARPGYGYTF. In DNA, the CDR3 is TGCAGTGCTCGGCCAGGGTATGGCTACACCTTC.

The chain combines TRBV2 with TRBJ2-5; D possibly corresponds to TRBD1 (5 bases). The V gene lost 6 bases and the J gene lost 1 base, with 12 bases spanning the gap. CDR3 length: 14 amino acids. Germline V gene lookup returns CDR1 SNHLY and CDR2 FYNNEI. The CDR3 coding sequence is TGTGCCAGCAGGAAAAGACAGACCCAAGAGACCCAGTACTTC. This encodes CASRKRQTQETQYF.

The chain uses TRBV7-9 and TRBJ1-4; D gene unclear. Germline V CDR1 and CDR2: SEHNR, FQNEAQ (reference sequence). The V end lost 1 base, the J end lost 4 bases, and 7 bases lay between the germline ends. The CDR3 is 14 amino acids. The CDR3 DNA is TGTGCCAGCAGCTTAGGTACCGATAATGAAAAACTGTTTTTT. Its translation: CASSLGTDNEKLFF.

This sequence joins TRBV2 and TRBJ1-1; no reliable D call. Per the germline V gene, CDR1 is SNHLY and CDR2 is FYNNEI. The CDR3 sequence is 13 residues long. V lost 1 base, J lost 2 bases, and 5 bases lay in between. In DNA, the CDR3 is TGTGCCAGCAGTGAAGTGTTCAACACTGAAGCTTTCTTT. As protein: CASSEVFNTEAFF. Drawing the rest from reference TRBV2 and TRBJ1-1, the complete variable domain is EPEVTQTPSHQVTQMGQEVILRCVPISNHLYFYWYRQILGQKVEFLVSFYNNEISEKSEIFDDQFSVERPDGSNFTLKIRSTKLEDSAMYFCASSEVFNTEAFFGQGTRLTVV.

This clone was counted only a few times. The genes are TRBV29-1 and TRBJ1-4, with 9 nucleotides matching TRBD1. The CDR3 extends over 13 amino acids. Germline-derived CDR1 and CDR2 are SQVTM and ANQGSEA. V was pared by 2 bases and J by 8 bases, with 3 bases of the junction left unmatched. The CDR3 region is CSVEKGQGEKLFF. The CDR3 DNA reads TGCAGCGTTGAAAAGGGACAGGGAGAAAAACTGTTTTTT.

This clone was detected only a few times. The chain recombines TRBV7-9 with TRBJ2-6, with D possibly called TRBD1 or TRBD2 (5 bases each). Trimming took 5 bases from V and 4 from J, leaving 21 bases between them. The V gene's germline CDR1 is SEHNR and CDR2 FQNEAQ (reference sequence). The CDR3 loop spans 18 amino acids. The CDR3 region is CASSPRRGPNTGANVLTF. Written as DNA, the CDR3 is TGTGCCAGCAGCCCGAGACGGGGACCCAATACCGGGGCCAACGTCCTGACTTTC.

J is TRBJ2-7 and V is TRBV5-1, with a possible D match to TRBD1 (6 bases). Trimming stripped 4 bases from V and 5 bases from J, with 16 bases between. The CDR3 contains 14 residues. Germline lookup yields CDR1 SGHRS and CDR2 YFSETQ. The CDR3 sequence: CASSRNRVDHEQYF. The CDR3 region has the DNA TGCGCCAGCAGCCGAAACAGGGTGGACCACGAGCAGTACTTC.

Regarding this clone: The same CDR3 can be traced to other DNA sequences in this sample. This chain joins TRBV5-1 and TRBJ2-5; D remains unclear. V was clipped by 1 base and J by 2 bases, with 3 bases between them. This CDR3 is built from 12 residues. Germline V gene data show CDR1 as SGHRS and CDR2 as YFSETQ. The CDR3 reads CASSLPQETQYF. For the CDR3, the DNA is TGCGCCAGCAGCTTGCCGCAAGAGACCCAGTACTTC.

The J gene is TRBJ1-1, the V gene TRBV2; D call uncertain. With 10 bases removed from V and 0 bases from J, the gap between germline ends came to 18 bases. Germline CDR1 SNHLY, CDR2 FYNNEI. The CDR3 is 15 residues long. For the CDR3, the DNA is TGTGCCACCTCCGATCGGAGAGGCCTGAACACTGAAGCTTTCTTT. Translated, it gives CATSDRRGLNTEAFF.

DNA for the CDR3: TGTGCCAGCAGCCTGAGACAGGGGACCTACGAGCAGTACTTC. It specifies CASSLRQGTYEQYF. The rearrangement links TRBV7-2 to TRBJ2-7, with 8 positions matching TRBD1. This CDR3 is 14 amino acids long. V trimming: 5 bases; J trimming: 2 bases; junction bases outside the gene matches: 5. The germline V gene encodes CDR1 SGHTA and CDR2 FQGNSA.

V and J are TRBV4-3 and TRBJ2-7; 8 positions match TRBD2. CDR1 and CDR2 from the germline V gene are LGHNA and YSLEER. Trimming at V came to 4 bases and at J to 6 bases, leaving 5 bases not matched to a gene. The CDR3 sequence is 13 residues long. This chain's CDR3 is CASSPGGASEQYF. In DNA form, the CDR3 reads TGCGCCAGCAGCCCCGGGGGGGCCAGCGAGCAGTACTTC.

The chain uses TRBV29-1 and TRBJ2-7; perhaps D is TRBD1 or TRBD2 (5 bases each). With 6 bases removed from V and 0 bases from J, the gap between germline ends came to 15 bases. CDR3 length: 14 amino acids. The germline V gene encodes CDR1 SQVTM and CDR2 ANQGSEA. Written as DNA, the CDR3 is TGCAGCGTCGCCAGGGAGCCTGGCTCCTACGAGCAGTACTTC. It specifies CSVAREPGSYEQYF.